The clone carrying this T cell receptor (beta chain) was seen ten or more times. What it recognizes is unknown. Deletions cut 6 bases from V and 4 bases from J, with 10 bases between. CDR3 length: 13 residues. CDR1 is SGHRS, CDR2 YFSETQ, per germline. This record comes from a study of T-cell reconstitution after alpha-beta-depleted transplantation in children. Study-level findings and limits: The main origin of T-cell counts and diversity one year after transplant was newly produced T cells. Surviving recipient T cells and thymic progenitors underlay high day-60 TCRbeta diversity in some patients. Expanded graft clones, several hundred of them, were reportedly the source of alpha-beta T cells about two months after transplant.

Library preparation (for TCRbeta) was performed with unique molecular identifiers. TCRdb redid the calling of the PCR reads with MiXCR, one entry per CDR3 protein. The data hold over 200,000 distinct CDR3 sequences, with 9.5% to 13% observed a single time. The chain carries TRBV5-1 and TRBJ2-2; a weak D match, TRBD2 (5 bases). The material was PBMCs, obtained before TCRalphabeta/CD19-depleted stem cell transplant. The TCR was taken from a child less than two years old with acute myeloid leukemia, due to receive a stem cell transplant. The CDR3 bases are TGCGCCAGCATTACCGAGGGCACCGGGGAGCTGTTTTTT. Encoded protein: CASITEGTGELFF.